This TCR beta chain was identified in a study of cytomegalovirus exposure and HLA in healthy donors. Points from the study as a whole: Earlier analysis yielded a pattern in which most TCR beta V segments were productive about 87% or about 30% of the time. Beyond CMV serostatus, there was no information to go on about immune exposure. Most observed TCR sequences were rare, whereas some public TCRs were detected in many donors.

For this clone: What it binds is unknown.

It was with 60 Vbeta and 13 Jbeta primers that the PCR ran. Original processing notes: Unique TCR beta chains numbered approximately 80 million in a later analysis, with around 10 million shared. Libraries were prepared by immunoSEQ multiplex PCR; TCRdb keeps only in-frame clonotypes and omits some of them. V, J and clone size were drawn from that table, and D and trimming were deduced from the DNA. The top ten clones hold under 2% of a sample with about 200,000 clones, approximately 79% of them seen once. V lost 0 bases, J lost 1 base, and 6 bases lay in between. The CDR3 covers 14 residues. Germline loops: CDR1 LGHNA, CDR2 YSLEER.

Sequencing was performed on PBMCs. The TCR was taken from a girl between 10 and 17 years old in good health and CMV-seropositive. This chain uses TRBV4-3 with TRBJ1-2; D not certain. The CDR3 sequence: CASSQDRFNYGYTF. CDR3 DNA sequence: TGCGCCAGCAGCCAAGACAGATTTAACTATGGCTACACCTTC.